A selection of T cell receptor beta chains follows, all from one sample in a study of cytomegalovirus exposure and HLA in healthy donors. The protocol was immunoSEQ multiplex PCR, while the TCRdb copy is restricted to in-frame clones and leaves out a portion. The sample holds hundreds of thousands of clones, more than 65% seen once. The sample was PBMCs. The receptors stem from a man aged 18 to 35 in good health and CMV-seronegative. Each CDR3 is given with its conserved first and last residue. D genes are given only for firm matches. Clone size is given for some rows only: seen once, a few or many times, or a class if the clone is expanded.

J gene: TRBJ2-5
D gene: NA
V gene: TRBV7-9
clone size: few
CDR3 protein: CASSLGQGQETQYF
CDR3 DNA: TGTGCCAGCAGCCTGGGGCAAGGGCAAGAGACCCAGTACTTC

J gene: TRBJ2-7
D gene: NA
V gene: TRBV7-2
clone size: NA
CDR3 protein: CASSLVVTSVGEQYF
CDR3 DNA: TGTGCCAGCAGCTTAGTTGTGACTAGTGTCGGCGAGCAGTACTTC

J gene: TRBJ2-7
D gene: TRBD2
V gene: TRBV28
clone size: NA
CDR3 protein: CASSLGGDDEQYF
CDR3 DNA: TGTGCCAGCAGTTTAGGGGGGGACGACGAGCAGTACTTC

J gene: TRBJ2-1
D gene: NA
V gene: TRBV10-1
clone size: NA
CDR3 protein: CASSGESSYNEQFF
CDR3 DNA: TGCGCCAGCAGCGGGGAAAGCTCCTACAATGAGCAGTTCTTC

J gene: TRBJ1-1
D gene: NA
V gene: TRBV5-1
clone size: few
CDR3 protein: CASRSPGATNTEAFF
CDR3 DNA: TGCGCCAGCAGGTCCCCAGGGGCTACGAACACTGAAGCTTTCTTT

J gene: TRBJ1-1
D gene: NA
V gene: TRBV28
clone size: NA
CDR3 protein: CASSLGPRGNTEAFF
CDR3 DNA: TGTGCCAGCAGTTTAGGTCCCCGCGGGAACACTGAAGCTTTCTTT

J gene: TRBJ2-3
D gene: TRBD2
V gene: TRBV7-3
clone size: once
CDR3 protein: CASSLLAGGVDTQYF
CDR3 DNA: TGTGCCAGCAGCCTACTAGCGGGAGGAGTGGATACGCAGTATTTT

J gene: TRBJ2-5
D gene: TRBD2
V gene: TRBV10-3
clone size: NA
CDR3 protein: CATASGSRETQYF
CDR3 DNA: TGTGCCACGGCCAGCGGGAGTCGGGAGACCCAGTACTTC

J gene: TRBJ2-7
D gene: TRBD2
V gene: TRBV6-5
clone size: few
CDR3 protein: CASSYSTAGANEQYF
CDR3 DNA: TGTGCCAGCAGTTACTCTACAGCGGGGGCGAACGAGCAGTACTTC

J gene: TRBJ1-2
D gene: TRBD1
V gene: TRBV11-2
clone size: NA
CDR3 protein: CAAEDRGQTGYTF
CDR3 DNA: TGTGCCGCTGAGGACAGGGGGCAGACTGGCTACACCTTC

J gene: TRBJ2-7
D gene: NA
V gene: TRBV25-1
clone size: NA
CDR3 protein: CATAGVHEQYF
CDR3 DNA: TGTGCCACGGCAGGGGTCCACGAGCAGTACTTC

J gene: TRBJ1-2
D gene: NA
V gene: TRBV5-4
clone size: NA
CDR3 protein: CASSLGRGKGNYGYTF
CDR3 DNA: TGTGCCAGCAGCTTAGGGCGCGGTAAGGGGAACTATGGCTACACCTTC

J gene: TRBJ1-2
D gene: NA
V gene: TRBV5-4
clone size: NA
CDR3 protein: CASSQDSPYGYTF
CDR3 DNA: TGTGCCAGCAGCCAGGACAGTCCCTATGGCTACACCTTC

J gene: TRBJ1-2
D gene: NA
V gene: TRBV6-5
clone size: NA
CDR3 protein: CASTRGGNYGYTF
CDR3 DNA: TGTGCCAGCACCCGCGGCGGCAACTATGGCTACACCTTC

J gene: TRBJ2-2
D gene: NA
V gene: TRBV5-1
clone size: NA
CDR3 protein: CASRSLTGNTGELFF
CDR3 DNA: TGCGCCAGCAGATCCCTGACAGGGAACACCGGGGAGCTGTTTTTT

J gene: TRBJ2-3
D gene: NA
V gene: TRBV6-1
clone size: NA
CDR3 protein: CASSEGTGGYTQYF
CDR3 DNA: TGTGCCAGCAGTGAAGGGACTGGGGGGTATACGCAGTATTTT

J gene: TRBJ1-2
D gene: NA
V gene: TRBV7-2
clone size: NA
CDR3 protein: CASAQDINSLANYGYTF
CDR3 DNA: TGTGCCAGCGCTCAGGATATAAACAGTTTAGCTAACTATGGCTACACCTTC

J gene: TRBJ2-7
D gene: TRBD1
V gene: TRBV7-9
clone size: NA
CDR3 protein: CASSFPGQGFYEQYF
CDR3 DNA: TGTGCCAGCAGCTTTCCGGGACAGGGTTTTTACGAGCAGTACTTC

J gene: TRBJ2-7
D gene: TRBD2
V gene: TRBV7-9
clone size: NA
CDR3 protein: CASSTYRAGGVYEQYF
CDR3 DNA: TGTGCCAGCAGCACTTACCGGGCGGGAGGGGTTTACGAGCAGTACTTC

J gene: TRBJ1-5
D gene: TRBD1
V gene: TRBV7-9
clone size: NA
CDR3 protein: CASSPQQGGQPQHF
CDR3 DNA: TGTGCCAGCAGCCCCCAACAGGGGGGTCAGCCCCAGCATTTT

J gene: TRBJ2-7
D gene: TRBD1
V gene: TRBV10-3
clone size: few
CDR3 protein: CAISESGTDYEQYF
CDR3 DNA: TGTGCCATCAGTGAGTCCGGGACAGACTACGAGCAGTACTTC

J gene: TRBJ2-2
D gene: NA
V gene: TRBV30
clone size: few
CDR3 protein: CAWLLTGSGELFF
CDR3 DNA: TGTGCCTGGCTGCTTACAGGGTCCGGGGAGCTGTTTTTT

J gene: TRBJ2-5
D gene: TRBD2
V gene: TRBV9
clone size: NA
CDR3 protein: CASSDNKGLAGEVTQYF
CDR3 DNA: TGTGCCAGCAGCGACAACAAGGGACTAGCGGGAGAGGTGACCCAGTACTTC

J gene: TRBJ2-6
D gene: TRBD2
V gene: TRBV5-1
clone size: NA
CDR3 protein: CASSPSGYSGANVLTF
CDR3 DNA: TGCGCCAGCTCCCCTAGCGGTTACTCTGGGGCCAACGTCCTGACTTTC

J gene: TRBJ2-3
D gene: TRBD1
V gene: TRBV7-3
clone size: NA
CDR3 protein: CASSSRQGRTDTQYF
CDR3 DNA: TGTGCCAGCAGCTCTAGACAGGGGCGCACAGATACGCAGTATTTT

J gene: TRBJ2-2
D gene: TRBD2
V gene: TRBV7-2
clone size: NA
CDR3 protein: CASSNPGTSGSFNTGELFF
CDR3 DNA: TGTGCCAGCAGCAACCCCGGGACTAGCGGGAGTTTTAACACCGGGGAGCTGTTTTTT

J gene: TRBJ2-1
D gene: NA
V gene: TRBV2
clone size: NA
CDR3 protein: CASSRRRETPNEQFF
CDR3 DNA: TGTGCCAGCAGCCGAAGGAGGGAAACCCCCAATGAGCAGTTCTTC

J gene: TRBJ1-2
D gene: NA
V gene: TRBV5-5
clone size: NA
CDR3 protein: CASSSWNAGSYGYTF
CDR3 DNA: TGTGCCAGCAGCTCCTGGAACGCGGGTTCCTATGGCTACACCTTC

J gene: TRBJ1-1
D gene: TRBD1
V gene: TRBV11-2
clone size: NA
CDR3 protein: CASSWDRWSTEAFF
CDR3 DNA: TGTGCCAGCAGCTGGGACAGATGGAGCACTGAAGCTTTCTTT

J gene: TRBJ2-7
D gene: TRBD1
V gene: TRBV9
clone size: few
CDR3 protein: CASSVTGHFSYEQYF
CDR3 DNA: TGTGCCAGCAGCGTGACAGGGCACTTTTCCTACGAGCAGTACTTC

J gene: TRBJ1-1
D gene: NA
V gene: TRBV19
clone size: NA
CDR3 protein: CASTPFDLGTEAFF
CDR3 DNA: TGTGCCAGTACCCCTTTCGACTTGGGCACTGAAGCTTTCTTT

J gene: TRBJ2-7
D gene: NA
V gene: TRBV10-3
clone size: NA
CDR3 protein: CAISGAEPRAADREYEQYF
CDR3 DNA: TGTGCCATCTCGGGGGCCGAGCCCCGGGCCGCTGACAGGGAATACGAGCAGTACTTC

J gene: TRBJ2-7
D gene: NA
V gene: TRBV6-1
clone size: NA
CDR3 protein: CASSESDRGAYEQYF
CDR3 DNA: TGTGCCAGCAGTGAATCCGATAGGGGTGCCTACGAGCAGTACTTC

J gene: TRBJ2-7
D gene: NA
V gene: TRBV7-3
clone size: few
CDR3 protein: CASSFGYPYEQYF
CDR3 DNA: TGTGCCAGCAGCTTCGGGTATCCCTACGAGCAGTACTTC

J gene: TRBJ2-5
D gene: TRBD2
V gene: TRBV25-1
clone size: few
CDR3 protein: CASSELAGGLGETQYF
CDR3 DNA: TGTGCCAGCAGTGAATTAGCGGGGGGGCTGGGGGAGACCCAGTACTTC

J gene: TRBJ2-7
D gene: NA
V gene: TRBV5-4
clone size: once
CDR3 protein: CASSFDLGTKPPYEQYF
CDR3 DNA: TGTGCCAGCAGCTTCGATTTGGGGACAAAACCCCCCTACGAGCAGTACTTC

J gene: TRBJ2-5
D gene: TRBD2
V gene: TRBV7-9
clone size: NA
CDR3 protein: CASSRGALAGGFLETQYF
CDR3 DNA: TGTGCCAGCAGCCGAGGGGCCCTAGCGGGAGGATTCTTAGAGACCCAGTACTTC

J gene: TRBJ1-3
D gene: TRBD1
V gene: TRBV6-6
clone size: NA
CDR3 protein: CASSPQGSGNTIYF
CDR3 DNA: TGTGCCAGCAGTCCACAGGGGTCTGGAAACACCATATATTTT

J gene: TRBJ2-7
D gene: NA
V gene: TRBV5-5
clone size: few
CDR3 protein: CASSLGLVYEQYF
CDR3 DNA: TGTGCCAGCAGCTTGGGACTAGTGTACGAGCAGTACTTC

J gene: TRBJ1-1
D gene: NA
V gene: TRBV29-1
clone size: NA
CDR3 protein: CSVPHEQGTEAFF
CDR3 DNA: TGCAGCGTTCCCCACGAACAGGGTACTGAAGCTTTCTTT

J gene: TRBJ1-1
D gene: NA
V gene: TRBV9
clone size: NA
CDR3 protein: CASSVTGGNTEAFF
CDR3 DNA: TGTGCCAGCAGCGTAACGGGGGGGAACACTGAAGCTTTCTTT

J gene: TRBJ2-2
D gene: TRBD1
V gene: TRBV27
clone size: NA
CDR3 protein: CASRAGTANTGELFF
CDR3 DNA: TGTGCCAGCAGGGCTGGGACAGCGAACACCGGGGAGCTGTTTTTT